The rows below give T cell receptor beta chains drawn from one sample of a study of CD8 T cells in ankylosing spondylitis. TCRdb used MiXCR to reprocess the 5' RACE reads, holding one entry per CDR3 protein. This table holds about 160,000 distinct CDR3 sequences, 9.8% found once. The sample comprised blood, either unsorted or a sorted T cell fraction (not recorded which). These receptor sequences come from a female donor with ankylosing spondylitis or in good health (not recorded which). The CDR3 runs from the conserved cysteine through the conserved F or W. The D gene is left open where the match is weak. Clone size is shown for a subset of rows, as once, few, many or a class of expanded clone.

abundance	v_gene	j_gene	d_gene	CDR3nt	CDR3aa
NA	TRBV28	TRBJ2-5	NA	TGTGCCAGCACCACCGTCGGCCAAGAGACCCAGTACTTC	CASTTVGQETQYF
few	TRBV9	TRBJ2-2	NA	TGTGCCAGCAGTGAAGGAGGGGGTACCGGGGAGCTGTTTTTT	CASSEGGGTGELFF
NA	TRBV12-3/TRBV12-4	TRBJ2-1	TRBD2	TGTGCCTTCAGTTCAGACCTGGCGGGAGGGCCTAGTATAAATGAGCAGTTCTTC	CAFSSDLAGGPSINEQFF
many	TRBV29-1	TRBJ2-1	NA	TGCAGCGTTGAAGGGTGGAATGAGCAGTTCTTC	CSVEGWNEQFF
few	TRBV27	TRBJ2-3	TRBD2	TGTGCCAGCAGTTCCCCGGGTAGCGGGGCTGACACAGATACGCAGTATTTT	CASSSPGSGADTDTQYF
NA	TRBV7-9	TRBJ2-7	NA	TGTGCCAGCAGCTGGGCAGGGTCCTACGAGCAGTACTTC	CASSWAGSYEQYF
NA	TRBV29-1	TRBJ1-2	NA	TGCAGCGTTGTAGACCCCAGGGGCTATGGCTACACCTTC	CSVVDPRGYGYTF
few	TRBV12-3/TRBV12-4	TRBJ2-3	TRBD1	TGTGCCAGCAGACCATTACAGGGGAAAGGAACAGATACGCAGTATTTT	CASRPLQGKGTDTQYF
NA	TRBV10-2	TRBJ2-1	NA	TGCGCCAGCAGTGAGCTAGCCAATGAGCAGTTCTTC	CASSELANEQFF
NA	TRBV12-3/TRBV12-4	TRBJ2-7	NA	TGTGCCAGCCAGGGCCCACCCGCCTACGAGCAGTACTTC	CASQGPPAYEQYF
few	TRBV5-1	TRBJ2-7	NA	TGCGCCAGCAGCGGCGCATACGCATCCCCTGGCTACGAGCAGTACTTC	CASSGAYASPGYEQYF
few	TRBV6-5	TRBJ1-1	NA	TGTGCCAGCAGTTACCTCAACTTGGGGGAGAACACTGAAGCTTTCTTT	CASSYLNLGENTEAFF
few	TRBV14	TRBJ2-1	NA	TGTGCCAGCAGTCCCTGGACAGCCTACAATGAGCAGTTCTTC	CASSPWTAYNEQFF
NA	TRBV24-1	TRBJ2-1	NA	TGTGCCACACAGGCCCTCCGGGACAATGAGCAGTTCTTC	CATQALRDNEQFF
NA	TRBV9	TRBJ2-3	TRBD1	TGTGCCAGCAGCGCTCGAGGACAGGGCCTTAGCACAGATACGCAGTATTTT	CASSARGQGLSTDTQYF
NA	TRBV9	TRBJ2-4	TRBD2	TGTGCCAGCACCGTAGAAGGAGGAGCGGGGGACATTCAGTACTTC	CASTVEGGAGDIQYF
few	TRBV24-1	TRBJ2-7	TRBD1	TGTGCCACCAGTGAATCGGGACAGGGGGACTACGAGCAGTACTTC	CATSESGQGDYEQYF
NA	TRBV28	TRBJ2-7	TRBD1	TGTGCCAGCAGTCCAATGGGGGACAGGGGTGGTGAGCAGTACTTC	CASSPMGDRGGEQYF